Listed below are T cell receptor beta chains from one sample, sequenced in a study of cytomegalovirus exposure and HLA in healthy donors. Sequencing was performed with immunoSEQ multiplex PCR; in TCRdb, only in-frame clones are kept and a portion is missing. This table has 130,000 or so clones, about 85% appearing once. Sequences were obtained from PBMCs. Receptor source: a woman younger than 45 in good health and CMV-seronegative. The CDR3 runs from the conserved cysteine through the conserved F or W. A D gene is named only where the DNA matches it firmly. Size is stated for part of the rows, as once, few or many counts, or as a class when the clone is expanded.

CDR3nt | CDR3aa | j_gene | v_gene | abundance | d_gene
TGCGCCAGCAGATCCGGACAGGGTGGGGAAAAACTGTTTTTT | CASRSGQGGEKLFF | TRBJ1-4 | TRBV10-2 | . | TRBD1
TGTGCCAGCAGCGATCTGCCGGGACAGGGAAGGACTGAAGCTTTCTTT | CASSDLPGQGRTEAFF | TRBJ1-1 | TRBV5-6 | . | TRBD1
TGTGCCAGCAGCCCCACCGGGGGCACTGAAGCTTTCTTT | CASSPTGGTEAFF | TRBJ1-1 | TRBV28 | . | .
TGTGCCAGCAGCTTAGGGGCGGGGGAGAGCTACGAGCAGTACTTC | CASSLGAGESYEQYF | TRBJ2-7 | TRBV7-6 | . | TRBD2
TGTGCCAGCGTCGGGGACAGGGGGCCGGAGCAGTACTTC | CASVGDRGPEQYF | TRBJ2-7 | TRBV7-9 | once | TRBD1
TGCGCCAGCAGCTTGGCCGGACTAGCGGGGGGCATCTACGAGCAGTACTTC | CASSLAGLAGGIYEQYF | TRBJ2-7 | TRBV5-1 | . | TRBD2
TGCAGCGTTGAAGGGCGGTATGAGGGCGTGAACACTGAAGCTTTCTTT | CSVEGRYEGVNTEAFF | TRBJ1-1 | TRBV29-1 | . | .
TGTGCCAGCAGCTTAGTGGCCGTTGGGTCGGGGTCCGGGGAGCTGTTTTTT | CASSLVAVGSGSGELFF | TRBJ2-2 | TRBV7-9 | . | .
TGCGCCAGCAGCACGCGACAGGGGGAGTCCGGGGAGCTGTTTTTT | CASSTRQGESGELFF | TRBJ2-2 | TRBV4-1 | once | TRBD1
TGTGCCAGCACCCTCGACAGGGATAGGGATGAGCAGTTCTTC | CASTLDRDRDEQFF | TRBJ2-1 | TRBV11-2 | . | TRBD1
TGTGCCAGCAGTTTCCGTGGGATGGGGGGTGAAAAACTGTTTTTT | CASSFRGMGGEKLFF | TRBJ1-4 | TRBV27 | . | .
TGTGCCAGCTCACAGCTGCCCCAAGAGACCCAGTACTTC | CASSQLPQETQYF | TRBJ2-5 | TRBV18 | . | .
TGCGCCAGCAGCCCCGGGACAGGGTCAGATACGCAGTATTTT | CASSPGTGSDTQYF | TRBJ2-3 | TRBV5-1 | . | TRBD1
TGTGCCAGCTCACGTACAGGGGACACTGAAGCTTTCTTT | CASSRTGDTEAFF | TRBJ1-1 | TRBV18 | . | TRBD1
TGTGCCAGCAGCCAAGACATGGAGCGCCGGGCGCAGTATTTT | CASSQDMERRAQYF | TRBJ2-3 | TRBV4-2 | . | .
TGTGCCAGCAGTGCGTGGGGGGGGAGCACTGAAGCTTTCTTT | CASSAWGGSTEAFF | TRBJ1-1 | TRBV2 | . | .
TGTGCCAGCAGCCCGACTACGGACAGGGGGGTTTCACCCCTCCACTTT | CASSPTTDRGVSPLHF | TRBJ1-6 | TRBV9 | . | TRBD1
TGTGCCAGCAGTTTAGGCCCAGGGGCTAATGAAAAACTGTTTTTT | CASSLGPGANEKLFF | TRBJ1-4 | TRBV27 | . | .
TGTGCCTGGAGTGTCCCAGGGGTTCGAGATCAGCCCCAGCATTTT | CAWSVPGVRDQPQHF | TRBJ1-5 | TRBV30 | . | .
TGTGCCACTACTGGGACTCGGAATGGCTACACCTTC | CATTGTRNGYTF | TRBJ1-2 | TRBV6-1 | . | .
TGTGCCAGCAGGGCACAGGTATCCTATGGCTACACCTTC | CASRAQVSYGYTF | TRBJ1-2 | TRBV6-1 | once | .
TGCGCCAGCAGCTTGACAGTCGTGGGCACTGAAGCTTTCTTT | CASSLTVVGTEAFF | TRBJ1-1 | TRBV5-1 | . | .
TGTGCCAGTAGTACCCCCGGCGCAGGTAACTATGGCTACACCTTC | CASSTPGAGNYGYTF | TRBJ1-2 | TRBV19 | . | .
TGTGCCATCAGTGATTATCGTCAGGGAAGCGACTACACCTTC | CAISDYRQGSDYTF | TRBJ1-2 | TRBV10-3 | . | .
TGTGCCAGCAGTTACGGACAGAACCCGAACACTGAAGCTTTCTTT | CASSYGQNPNTEAFF | TRBJ1-1 | TRBV6-6 | . | .
TGTGCCAGCAGCTCTACAGGGGGCAACACTGAAGCTTTCTTT | CASSSTGGNTEAFF | TRBJ1-1 | TRBV5-4 | . | TRBD1
TGTGCCTGGACCAAGTCCTGGGGGGGAAACGGCTTC | CAWTKSWGGNGF | TRBJ2-7 | TRBV30 | . | TRBD2
TGTGCCAGCAGTAGCTCCGATGGAGGGAGGGATGGCTACACCTTC | CASSSSDGGRDGYTF | TRBJ1-2 | TRBV2 | . | .
TGTGCCAGCAGCTTAGAGGTGACAGTAAACTACGAGCAGTACTTC | CASSLEVTVNYEQYF | TRBJ2-7 | TRBV11-2 | once | .
TGTGCCAGCAGTGGTGTTGGGGGGACCGGGGAGCTGTTTTTT | CASSGVGGTGELFF | TRBJ2-2 | TRBV2 | few | .
TGTGCCAGTAGTCCAGACAGGAGGAACACTGAAGCTTTCTTT | CASSPDRRNTEAFF | TRBJ1-1 | TRBV19 | once | .
TGTGCCAGCAGCTTTCCTGGGACAGAGAACTATGGCTACACCTTC | CASSFPGTENYGYTF | TRBJ1-2 | TRBV7-9 | . | TRBD1
TGTGCCAGCTCACCATCTCGGGGACAGTTAGTCTATGGCTACACCTTC | CASSPSRGQLVYGYTF | TRBJ1-2 | TRBV18 | many | TRBD1
TGTGCCAGCAGCTTGGCTGCGGCTGAAAAACTGTTTTTT | CASSLAAAEKLFF | TRBJ1-4 | TRBV5-6 | . | .
TGTGCCAGCAGCTTAAGGGTGGACAGGGTTTACGAGCAGTACTTC | CASSLRVDRVYEQYF | TRBJ2-7 | TRBV5-6 | . | TRBD1
TGTGCCAGCAGTGACCCGAGGATCGGAAGCTCTGGAAACACCATATATTTT | CASSDPRIGSSGNTIYF | TRBJ1-3 | TRBV6-1 | . | .
TGCAGCGTGTGGCCGGGAGGAAGACTCAATCAGCCCCAGCATTTT | CSVWPGGRLNQPQHF | TRBJ1-5 | TRBV29-1 | . | .
TGCGCCAGCAGCCAGCGGGACAGGGAGAGGGCAGATACGCAGTATTTT | CASSQRDRERADTQYF | TRBJ2-3 | TRBV4-1 | . | TRBD1
TGTGCCAGCATCCAGACGGGGGTCTCCTACGAGCAGTACTTC | CASIQTGVSYEQYF | TRBJ2-7 | TRBV7-9 | . | .
TGTGCCAGCAGCGAGAGGGCCAGGAGCTACGAGCAGTACTTC | CASSERARSYEQYF | TRBJ2-7 | TRBV2 | . | .
TGTGCCAGCAGCCTACAGGGGAACTATGGCTACACCTTC | CASSLQGNYGYTF | TRBJ1-2 | TRBV7-8 | . | TRBD1
TGTGCCAGTAGCCTAGCCGGGTCGAGCGGTATGACCACCTACGAGCAGTACTTC | CASSLAGSSGMTTYEQYF | TRBJ2-7 | TRBV19 | . | .
TGTGCCAGCAGCCAAGATCGTGGACAGCTTGGGGAGACCCAGTACTTC | CASSQDRGQLGETQYF | TRBJ2-5 | TRBV14 | . | .